This TCR beta chain derives from a study of T cells in narcolepsy. Here immunoSEQ multiplex PCR was the method, and the copy in TCRdb shows in-frame clones only, minus some. The sample consists of 25,000 to 30,000 clones, around 87% of them appearing once. Concerning this clone: The antigen remains unidentified.

Study conclusions and caveats: HCRT-specific and TRIB2-specific autoreactive clonotypes appeared among same-patient CSF and blood CD4+ clonotypes. Some memory CD4+ repertoires had no autoreactive clone sequences. Reportedly, autoreactive clonotypes were serially detected in patients' blood but not controls'.

The specimen was memory (CD45RA-) CD4+ T cells from blood. The origin of this receptor is a human donor in good health.

The CDR3, as DNA: TGTGCCAGCACCTCGACAGGCAGCTCTGGAAACACCATATATTTT. Protein: CASTSTGSSGNTIYF. The rearrangement joins TRBV6-5 to TRBJ1-3, with D perhaps TRBD1 (6 bases). Germline lookup yields CDR1 MNHEY and CDR2 SVGAGI. The germline V and J ends were trimmed by 7 bases and 0 bases, with 13 bases remaining between them. This CDR3 contains 15 residues.